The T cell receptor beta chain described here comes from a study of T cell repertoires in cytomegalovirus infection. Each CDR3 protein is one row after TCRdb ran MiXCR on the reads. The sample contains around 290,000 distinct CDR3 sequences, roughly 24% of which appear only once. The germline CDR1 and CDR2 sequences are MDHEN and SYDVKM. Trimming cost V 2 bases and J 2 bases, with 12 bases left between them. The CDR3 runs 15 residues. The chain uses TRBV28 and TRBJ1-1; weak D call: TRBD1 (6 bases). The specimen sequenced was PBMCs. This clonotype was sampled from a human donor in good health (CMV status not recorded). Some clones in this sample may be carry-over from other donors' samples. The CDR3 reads CASSLPDRYNTEAFF. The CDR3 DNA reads TGTGCCAGCAGTTTACCAGACAGGTATAACACTGAAGCTTTCTTT.